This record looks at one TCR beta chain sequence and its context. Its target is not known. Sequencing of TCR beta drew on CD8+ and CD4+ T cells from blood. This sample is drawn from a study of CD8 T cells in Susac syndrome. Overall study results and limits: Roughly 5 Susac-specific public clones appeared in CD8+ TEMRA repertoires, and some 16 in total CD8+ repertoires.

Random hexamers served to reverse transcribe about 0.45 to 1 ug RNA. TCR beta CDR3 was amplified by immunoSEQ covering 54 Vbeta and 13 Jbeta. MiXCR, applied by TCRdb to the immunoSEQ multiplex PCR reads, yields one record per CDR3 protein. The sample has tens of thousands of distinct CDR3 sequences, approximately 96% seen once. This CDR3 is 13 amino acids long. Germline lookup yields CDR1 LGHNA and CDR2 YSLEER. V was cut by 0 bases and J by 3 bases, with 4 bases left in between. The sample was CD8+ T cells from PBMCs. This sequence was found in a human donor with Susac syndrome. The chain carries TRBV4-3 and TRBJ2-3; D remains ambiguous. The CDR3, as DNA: TGCGCCAGCAGCCAAGATCAGACAGATACGCAGTATTTT. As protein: CASSQDQTDTQYF.